The subject of this entry is one T cell receptor beta chain. The sample belongs to a study of CD8 T cells in Susac syndrome. Random hexamers were used to reverse transcribe the RNA input (about 0.5 to 1 ug). TCRdb fed the immunoSEQ multiplex PCR reads into MiXCR, producing one record per CDR3 protein. Of around 180,000 distinct CDR3 sequences listed, 90% to 95% are singletons. Sequenced: CD4+ T cells from PBMCs. This clonotype was obtained from a human donor with multiple sclerosis.

CDR3 coding DNA: TGCAGTGCTCGACAGCTGAACTCCTACAATGAGCAGTTCTTC. The encoded protein is CSARQLNSYNEQFF. The V and J genes are TRBV20-1 and TRBJ2-1; D is possibly TRBD1 (5 bases). CDR1 is DFQATT and CDR2 is SNEGSKA in the germline V gene (reference sequence). V was trimmed by 5 bases and J by 0 bases, leaving 11 bases between them. This CDR3 spans 14 amino acids.